Here is one T cell receptor beta chain with its context. Per the original methods: Nucleated cell counts were estimated from reference gene primer amplification. Here immunoSEQ multiplex PCR was the method, and the copy in TCRdb shows in-frame clones only, minus some. That table supplies the V and J calls and clone size; D and trimming were determined from the DNA. The sample has fewer than 300,000 clones; about 89% are singletons. This sample is part of a study of blood T cell repertoires in COVID-19. CDR3 length: 15 amino acids. The germline V gene has CDR1 SEHNR and CDR2 FQNEAQ (reference sequence). V was cut by 3 bases and J by 5 bases, with 11 bases left in between.

The TCR comes from a woman in her twenties or thirties with COVID-19, enrolled during active disease. Sequencing input: peripheral blood. The J gene is TRBJ1-6, the V gene TRBV7-9; D is perhaps TRBD1 (5 bases). CDR3 nucleotides: TGTGCCAGCAGCTTCAGACAGCCTAATAATTCACCCCTCCACTTT. Protein product: CASSFRQPNNSPLHF.